This TCR beta chain was captured in a study of OX40 agonist ivuxolimab in advanced cancers. Clones were sequenced by immunoSEQ multiplex PCR, and TCRdb holds only the in-frame ones, with some missing. Of about 28,000 clones in the sample, roughly 83% are singletons; the top ten hold about 18%. The V gene end was trimmed by 0 bases and the J gene end by 4 bases; junction bases not matched to a gene: 5. The length of the CDR3 is 15 residues. Germline assignment: CDR1 SGHDT and CDR2 YYEEEE. The sequencing used CD4+ or CD8+ T cells sorted from blood, collected in a trial of the OX40 agonist ivuxolimab. The gene calls are TRBV5-6 and TRBJ1-1; TRBD1 agrees at 8 bases. The receptor's source is an adult with an advanced solid tumor such as melanoma, head and neck, liver or kidney cancer. CDR3 sequence (DNA): TGTGCCAGCAGCTTGGGTACAGGGGGAGGCACTGAAGCTTTCTTT. Protein product: CASSLGTGGGTEAFF.